One and the same sample provided the 20 T cell receptor beta chains below, sequenced in a study of T-cell reconstitution after alpha-beta-depleted transplantation in children. The TCRbeta library was prepared with unique molecular identifiers. TCRdb reprocessed the PCR reads via MiXCR and lists one record per CDR3 protein. The sample yields some 200,000 distinct CDR3 sequences, approximately 8.4% seen once. Sequencing used PBMCs, mostly from graft donor cells, obtained 360 days after TCRalphabeta/CD19-depleted stem cell transplant. The receptors shown here come from a male patient aged 2-10 years who had a stem cell transplant for acute myeloid leukemia, so the T cells may come from the graft donor.

This clonotype occurred once. This chain uses TRBV11-2 with TRBJ1-1, with D tentatively TRBD1 (5 bases). Germline CDR1 and CDR2: SGHAT and FQNNGV. The CDR3 covers 13 residues. Trimming left V 7 bases short and J 4 bases short, with 13 bases between. As DNA, the CDR3 is TGTGCCAGCATCCAGGGTGGAGGCACTGAAGCTTTCTTT. Encoded protein: CASIQGGGTEAFF.

This clonotype occurred many times. The DNA of the CDR3 is TGTGCCAGCAGTACACAGGGGACCCAGCACTATGGCTACACCTTC. Residues: CASSTQGTQHYGYTF. The chain carries TRBV12-3 or TRBV12-4 and TRBJ1-2; 7 positions match TRBD1. The J segment lost 3 bases and the V segment lost 5 bases, leaving 9 bases of the junction unmatched. The CDR3 totals 15 residues.

The chain combines TRBV7-2 with TRBJ2-1, with D tentatively TRBD2 (5 bases). The CDR3 sequence is 15 residues long. Germline V CDR1 and CDR2: SGHTA, FQGNSA. Trimming took off 5 bases at V and 1 base at J, with 12 bases between the two ends. This CDR3 is CASSKLGRSYNEQFF. The CDR3 DNA sequence: TGTGCCAGCAGCAAACTAGGTCGGTCCTACAATGAGCAGTTCTTC. Full variable domain (rest looked up from reference TRBV7-2 and TRBJ2-1): GAGVSQSPSNKVTEKGKDVELRCDPISGHTALYWYRQSLGQGLEFLIYFQGNSAPDKSGLPSDRFSAERTGGSVSTLTIQRTQQEDSAVYLCASSKLGRSYNEQFFGPGTRLTVL.

V gene TRBV12-3 or TRBV12-4 combines with J gene TRBJ1-1; TRBD1 is a possible D gene (5 bases). Trimming pared 3 bases from V and 11 bases from J, leaving 16 bases between. The CDR3 loop spans 13 amino acids. CDR3 nucleotides: TGTGCCAGCAGTTTTTCGGGGCCCCGGGGCGCTTTCTTT. As protein: CASSFSGPRGAFF.

This clonotype was counted a few times. The rearrangement joins TRBV29-1 to TRBJ2-5; 12 nucleotides line up with TRBD2. Trimming cost V 5 bases and J 4 bases; bases outside gene matches: 2. Germline assignment: CDR1 SQVTM and CDR2 ANQGSEA. The CDR3 contains 13 residues. The CDR3 nucleotides read TGCAGCGTTAGGGGACTAGCGGGAGAGACCCAGTACTTC. Translation: CSVRGLAGETQYF.

This clonotype was observed a handful of times. V is TRBV5-1 and J is TRBJ1-4; tentatively, D is TRBD1 (6 bases). Per the germline V gene, CDR1 is SGHRS and CDR2 is YFSETQ. The ends were cut back, 0 bases at V and 8 bases at J, with 11 bases in the middle. The CDR3 contains 14 residues. The CDR3 nucleotides are TGCGCCAGCAGCTTGGACAGGGCTGGAGAAAAACTGTTTTTT. Protein: CASSLDRAGEKLFF.

At least ten counts were recorded for this clonotype. The chain employs TRBV25-1 and TRBJ2-5, with D possibly being TRBD1 (5 bases). Germline lookup yields CDR1 MGHDK and CDR2 SYGVNS. The ends were cut back, 3 bases at V and 5 bases at J, with 13 bases in the middle. The CDR3 is 14 amino acids. The CDR3 nucleotides read TGTGCCAGCAGTGATCCAGGGTTGTTGGAGACCCAGTACTTC. Amino acid sequence: CASSDPGLLETQYF.

This clonotype was seen only a few times. CDR3 DNA sequence: TGTGCCAGCAGCCCGAGCCGGGACAGCACTGAAGCTTTCTTT. It translates to CASSPSRDSTEAFF. The chain is built from TRBV7-3 and TRBJ1-1; 7 bases map to TRBD1. CDR1 is SGHTA and CDR2 is FQGTGA in the germline V gene. CDR3 length equals 14 residues. With V trimmed by 5 bases and J by 4 bases, 7 bases remained unmatched.

The rearrangement uses TRBV18 and TRBJ2-7; no clear D gene. Trimming removed 6 bases from V and 2 bases from J, with 11 bases in between. CDR1 and CDR2 from the germline V gene are KGHSH and LQKENI. The CDR3 length is 13 residues. The DNA of the CDR3 is TGTGCCAGCTCGCGTGACACTCCCTACGAGCAGTACGTC. This translates into CASSRDTPYEQYV.

At least ten counts were recorded for this clonotype. The chain couples TRBV20-1 to TRBJ2-1; the match to TRBD2 covers 9 bases. The CDR3 contains 19 residues. Germline lookup yields CDR1 DFQATT and CDR2 SNEGSKA (reference sequence). The ends lost 0 bases at V and 8 bases at J; junction bases unmatched: 20. CDR3 residues: CSARDHWRTSARGTDEQFF. The CDR3 coding sequence is TGCAGTGCTAGAGATCATTGGCGGACTAGCGCTCGAGGGACGGATGAGCAGTTCTTC.

The chain has TRBV6-1 and TRBJ1-1; maybe TRBD1 (5 bases). Trimming stripped 4 bases from V and 0 bases from J, with 21 bases between. CDR1 and CDR2 from the germline V gene are MNHNS and SASEGT. The CDR3 is 18 residues long. The CDR3 protein is CASSGTRRSSSMNTEAFF. The CDR3 DNA follows: TGTGCCAGCAGTGGGACAAGACGTAGTAGTAGCATGAACACTGAAGCTTTCTTT.

This clonotype showed up many times. The CDR3 DNA is TGTGCCATCAGTATAACCGCGGGGCCTACCTACAATGAGCAGTTCTTC. Amino acids: CAISITAGPTYNEQFF. This chain links TRBV10-3 with TRBJ2-1, with D maybe TRBD2 (6 bases). V was pared by 5 bases and J by 2 bases, with 16 bases between. There are 16 residues in the CDR3. CDR1 and CDR2 (germline): ENHRY, SYGVKD.

In its sample, this clonotype was seen a few times. The chain couples TRBV24-1 to TRBJ1-5; 7 nucleotides match TRBD1. Germline trimming cut 5 bases from V and 5 bases from J; bases unmatched to any gene: 11. Per germline, CDR1 KGHDR and CDR2 SFDVKD. The length of the CDR3 is 16 residues. The CDR3 DNA follows: TGTGCCACCAGTGTTTGGAAGGACAGGTTAGATCAGCCCCAGCATTTT. The encoded protein is CATSVWKDRLDQPQHF.

The genes are TRBV6-2 or TRBV6-3 and TRBJ1-4; weak D call: TRBD1 (5 bases). Germline loops: CDR1 MNHEY, CDR2 SVGEGT. V lost 4 bases, J lost 6 bases, and 15 bases lay in between. This CDR3 is built from 15 residues. DNA of the CDR3: TGTGCCAGCAGTTCCGACCTGTGGGGCGATGAAAAACTGTTTTTT. This translates into CASSSDLWGDEKLFF.

V usage is TRBV7-2 and J usage is TRBJ2-4; maybe TRBD1 (6 bases). The CDR3 consists of 14 residues. Germline-derived CDR1 and CDR2 are SGHTA and FQGNSA. V was pared by 3 bases and J by 6 bases, with 12 bases between. Written as DNA, the CDR3 is TGTGCCAGCAGCTTCCTCAGGGGCCTAAACATTCAGTACTTC. Protein: CASSFLRGLNIQYF.

This clonotype appeared a few times. The rearrangement links TRBV5-1 to TRBJ2-5, with 12 bases identical to TRBD2. The length of the CDR3 is 17 residues. J gave up 1 base and V 4 bases, and 8 bases lay outside the gene matches. CDR1 and CDR2 from the germline V gene are SGHRS and YFSETQ. The CDR3 here is CASSRPTSGGPQETQYF. The CDR3 DNA is TGCGCCAGCAGCCGCCCGACTAGCGGGGGTCCCCAAGAGACCCAGTACTTC.

This rearrangement joins TRBV20-1 to TRBJ2-3; the D gene is possibly TRBD2 (5 bases). V lost 5 bases, J lost 1 base, and 10 bases lay in between. This CDR3 has 13 amino acids. Per germline, CDR1 DFQATT and CDR2 SNEGSKA (reference sequence). This CDR3 is CSAVWRGTDTQYF. In DNA form, the CDR3 reads TGCAGTGCTGTATGGCGGGGCACAGATACGCAGTATTTT.

This clonotype has a count of ten or more. This sequence joins TRBV12-3 or TRBV12-4 and TRBJ1-3, with D hard to call. This CDR3 comprises 14 residues. V dropped 7 bases and J dropped 0 bases, with 10 bases sitting between them. CDR3 region: CASTERYSGNTIYF. The CDR3 DNA sequence: TGTGCCAGCACTGAGCGGTACTCTGGAAACACCATATATTTT.

This clonotype was recorded at least ten times. The rearrangement uses TRBV3-1 and TRBJ2-1, with D unclear. The germline gives CDR1 LGHDT, CDR2 YNNKEL (reference sequence). CDR3 length: 15 residues. Trimming pared 4 bases from V and 0 bases from J, leaving 10 bases between. The CDR3 region has the DNA TGTGCCAGCAGCCCAGCTATTGGCTCCTACAATGAGCAGTTCTTC. Amino acid sequence: CASSPAIGSYNEQFF.

The chain employs TRBV5-1 and TRBJ2-1; 11 bases align to TRBD2. This CDR3 is built from 16 residues. With V trimmed by 0 bases and J by 5 bases, 4 bases remained unmatched. In germline, CDR1 is SGHRS, CDR2 YFSETQ. The CDR3 spells CASSLGGTSGHNEQFF. The CDR3 DNA follows: TGCGCCAGCAGCTTGGGAGGGACTAGCGGACACAATGAGCAGTTCTTC.